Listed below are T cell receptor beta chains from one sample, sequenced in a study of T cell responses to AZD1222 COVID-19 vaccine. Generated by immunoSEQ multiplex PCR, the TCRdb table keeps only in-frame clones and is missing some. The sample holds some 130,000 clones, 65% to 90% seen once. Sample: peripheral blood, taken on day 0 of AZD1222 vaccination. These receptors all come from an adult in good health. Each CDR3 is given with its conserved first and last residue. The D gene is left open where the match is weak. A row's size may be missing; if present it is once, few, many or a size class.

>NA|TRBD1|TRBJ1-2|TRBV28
CASTLSLITGQVDYGYTF
TGTGCCAGCACCCTCTCACTAATTACGGGACAGGTCGACTATGGCTACACCTTC
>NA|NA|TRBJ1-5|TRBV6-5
CASSRQEDQPQHF
TGTGCCAGCAGTCGACAGGAAGATCAGCCCCAGCATTTT
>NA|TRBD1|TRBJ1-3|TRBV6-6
CASSLRTGGIFQAGNTIYF
TGTGCCAGCAGTCTCCGGACAGGGGGCATTTTTCAGGCTGGAAACACCATATATTTT
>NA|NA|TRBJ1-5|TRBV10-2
CASSGNWEQPQHF
TGCGCCAGCAGTGGCAATTGGGAGCAGCCCCAGCATTTT
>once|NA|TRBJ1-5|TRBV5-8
CASSLGQFGNQPQHF
TGTGCCAGCAGCTTAGGACAGTTTGGCAATCAGCCCCAGCATTTT
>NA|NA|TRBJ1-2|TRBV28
CASSIQGLYGYTF
TGTGCCAGCAGTATACAGGGTCTCTATGGCTACACCTTC
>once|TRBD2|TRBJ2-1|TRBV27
CASTAGGLYNEQFF
TGTGCCAGCACAGCGGGGGGCCTTTACAATGAGCAGTTCTTC
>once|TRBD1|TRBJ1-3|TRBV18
CASSTIAGQGSYGNTIYF
TGTGCCAGCTCGACTATCGCGGGACAGGGTTCTTATGGAAACACCATATATTTT
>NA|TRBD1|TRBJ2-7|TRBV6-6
CASKGQGFSYEQYF
TGTGCCAGCAAAGGACAGGGTTTCTCCTACGAGCAGTACTTC
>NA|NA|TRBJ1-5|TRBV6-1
CASSESSNQPQHF
TGTGCCAGCAGTGAAAGTAGCAATCAGCCCCAGCATTTT
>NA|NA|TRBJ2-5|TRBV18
CASSQAREQETQYF
TGTGCCAGCTCTCAGGCAAGGGAGCAAGAGACCCAGTACTTC
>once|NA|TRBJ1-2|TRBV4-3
CASSHNTGNYGYTF
TGCGCCAGCAGCCACAATACAGGCAACTATGGCTACACCTTC
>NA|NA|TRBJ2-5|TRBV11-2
CASSLGSRGQETQYF
TGTGCCAGCAGCTTAGGATCGCGCGGGCAAGAGACCCAGTACTTC
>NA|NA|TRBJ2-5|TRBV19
CASSAGGLQTQYF
TGTGCCAGTAGTGCCGGAGGACTCCAGACCCAGTACTTC
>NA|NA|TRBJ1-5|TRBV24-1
CATSKTGPSNQPQHF
TGTGCCACCAGCAAGACAGGCCCAAGCAATCAGCCCCAGCATTTT
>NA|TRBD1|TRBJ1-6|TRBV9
CASSARTGGWNSPLHF
TGTGCCAGCAGCGCAAGGACAGGGGGGTGGAATTCACCCCTCCACTTT
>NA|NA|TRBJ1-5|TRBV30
CAWSMGGNQPQHF
TGTGCCTGGAGTATGGGGGGGAATCAGCCCCAGCATTTT
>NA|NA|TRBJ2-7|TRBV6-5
CASSYSFRSSYEQYF
TGTGCCAGCAGTTACTCGTTCCGAAGCTCCTACGAGCAGTACTTC
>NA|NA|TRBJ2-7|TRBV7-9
CASSLEGFLYEQYF
TGTGCCAGCAGCTTAGAGGGTTTCCTCTACGAGCAGTACTTC
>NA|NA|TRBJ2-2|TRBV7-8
CASAVAGAGTGELFF
TGTGCCAGCGCCGTTGCCGGGGCGGGCACCGGGGAGCTGTTTTTT
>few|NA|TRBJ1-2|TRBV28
CASHTGTAGSYGYTF
TGTGCCAGCCATACCGGGACGGCCGGATCCTATGGCTACACCTTC
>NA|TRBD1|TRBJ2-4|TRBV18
CASSPQGADIQYF
TGTGCCAGCTCTCCGCAGGGGGCGGACATTCAGTACTTC
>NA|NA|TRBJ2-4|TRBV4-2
CASSQDDGAILAKNIQYF
TGTGCCAGCAGCCAAGATGATGGAGCAATTCTAGCCAAAAACATTCAGTACTTC
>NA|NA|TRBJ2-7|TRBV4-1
CASSQVPPYEQYF
TGCGCCAGCAGCCAAGTACCACCCTACGAGCAGTACTTC
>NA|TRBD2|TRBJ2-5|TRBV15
CATSTRGGPGETQYF
TGTGCCACCAGCACCCGGGGGGGCCCGGGAGAGACCCAGTACTTC
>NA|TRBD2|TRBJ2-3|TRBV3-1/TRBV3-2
CASSRRAGGGTDTQYF
TGTGCCAGCAGCCGCCGAGCGGGGGGGGGCACAGATACGCAGTATTTT
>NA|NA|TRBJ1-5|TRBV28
CASKEQLNQPQHF
TGTGCCAGCAAAGAGCAACTCAATCAGCCCCAGCATTTT
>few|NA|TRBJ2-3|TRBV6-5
CATSRARTDTQYF
TGTGCCACTTCAAGGGCCCGCACAGATACGCAGTATTTT
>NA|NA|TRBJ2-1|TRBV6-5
CASSHEGVGPGQVVF
TGTGCCAGCAGCCACGAGGGGGTGGGGCCCGGTCAAGTTGTCTTC
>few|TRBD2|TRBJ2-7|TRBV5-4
CASSPFGAGGPREQYF
TGTGCCAGCAGCCCATTTGGAGCGGGGGGGCCGAGAGAGCAGTACTTC
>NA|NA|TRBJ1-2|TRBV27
CASSLGGSYGYTF
TGTGCCAGCAGTTTAGGGGGCAGCTATGGCTACACCTTC
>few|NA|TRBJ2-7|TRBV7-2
CASSQPGRRFYEQYF
TGTGCCAGCAGCCAACCGGGACGCCGATTTTACGAGCAGTACTTC
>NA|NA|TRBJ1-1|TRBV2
CASRQGTPNTEAFF
TGTGCCAGCAGACAGGGAACCCCGAACACTGAAGCTTTCTTT
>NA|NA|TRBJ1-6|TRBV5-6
CASSNRAAGHDSPLHF
TGTGCCAGCAGCAACAGGGCGGCGGGCCACGATTCACCCCTCCACTTT
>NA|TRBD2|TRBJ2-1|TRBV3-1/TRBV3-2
CASFSGDAGNEQFF
TGTGCCAGTTTTAGCGGGGACGCGGGCAATGAGCAGTTCTTC
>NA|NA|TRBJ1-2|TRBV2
CASEIRREQNGYTF
TGTGCCAGCGAAATACGCAGGGAGCAAAATGGCTACACCTTC
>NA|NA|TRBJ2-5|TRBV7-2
CASSYTSQTQYF
TGTGCCAGCAGTTACACAAGTCAGACCCAGTACTTC
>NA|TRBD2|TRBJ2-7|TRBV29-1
CSVAGGTSYEQYF
TGCAGCGTAGCGGGGGGGACCTCCTACGAGCAGTACTTC
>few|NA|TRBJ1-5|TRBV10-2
CASSYGPYSNQPQHF
TGCGCCAGCAGTTACGGACCTTATAGCAATCAGCCCCAGCATTTT
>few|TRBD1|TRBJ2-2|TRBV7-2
CASSITGGYTGELFF
TGTGCCAGCAGCATAACAGGGGGGTACACCGGGGAGCTGTTTTTT
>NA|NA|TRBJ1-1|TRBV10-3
CAISERVNTEAFF
TGTGCCATCAGTGAAAGGGTGAACACTGAAGCTTTCTTT
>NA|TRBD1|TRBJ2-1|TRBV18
CASSPAQGARDEQFF
TGTGCCAGCTCACCAGCCCAGGGGGCCCGGGATGAGCAGTTCTTC
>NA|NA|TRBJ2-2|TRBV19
CASRGTYTGELFF
TGTGCCAGTAGAGGGACATACACCGGGGAGCTGTTTTTT
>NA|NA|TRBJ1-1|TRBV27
CASSLRGPGTEAFF
TGTGCCAGCAGTTTAAGGGGACCGGGGACTGAAGCTTTCTTT
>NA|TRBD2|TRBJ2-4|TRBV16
CASSSRREGQAPNIQYF
TGTGCCAGCAGCTCGCGTCGGGAGGGTCAGGCCCCCAACATTCAGTACTTC
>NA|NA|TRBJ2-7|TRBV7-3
CASSLHGFGAYEQYF
TGTGCCAGCAGCTTACATGGGTTCGGGGCCTACGAGCAGTACTTC
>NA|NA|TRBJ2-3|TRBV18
CASPPAGQGTDTQYF
TGTGCCAGCCCCCCCGCGGGGCAGGGGACAGATACGCAGTATTTT
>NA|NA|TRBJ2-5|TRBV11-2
CASSLGEKETQYF
TGTGCCAGCAGCTTAGGAGAGAAAGAGACCCAGTACTTC